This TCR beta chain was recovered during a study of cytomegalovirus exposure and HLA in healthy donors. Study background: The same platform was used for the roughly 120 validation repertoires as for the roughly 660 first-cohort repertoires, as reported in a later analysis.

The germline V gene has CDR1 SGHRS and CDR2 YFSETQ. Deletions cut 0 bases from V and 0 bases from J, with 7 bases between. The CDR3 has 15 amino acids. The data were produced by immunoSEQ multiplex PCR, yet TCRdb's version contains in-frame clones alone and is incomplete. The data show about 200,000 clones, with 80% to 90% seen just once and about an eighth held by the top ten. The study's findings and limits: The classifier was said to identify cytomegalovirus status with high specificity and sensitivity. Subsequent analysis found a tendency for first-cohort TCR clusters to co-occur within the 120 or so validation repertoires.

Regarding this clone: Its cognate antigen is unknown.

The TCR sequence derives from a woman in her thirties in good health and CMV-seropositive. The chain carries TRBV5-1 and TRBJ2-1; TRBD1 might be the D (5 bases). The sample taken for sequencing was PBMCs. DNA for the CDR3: TGCGCCAGCAGCTTGGACCAGGGCTCCTACAATGAGCAGTTCTTC. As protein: CASSLDQGSYNEQFF.